This T cell receptor beta chain was obtained from a study of cytomegalovirus exposure and HLA in healthy donors. Whole-study findings and limits: As a later analysis showed, a missense DCLRE1C variant was linked to trimming of TCR beta V- and J-genes. A later analysis reportedly found that, within productive TCRs, an Asian-associated ancestry cluster had fewer N-insertions than the mean observed across the approximately 700 donors.

Looked up from germline, CDR1 is MGHRA and CDR2 is YSYEKL. The CDR3 runs to 14 residues. V shed 2 bases and J 12 bases; nucleotides not matched to a gene: 9. This clone showed up just a few times. What it recognizes is unknown. The PCR used 60 Vbeta and 13 Jbeta primers. The table came from immunoSEQ multiplex PCR; TCRdb's copy has only in-frame clones and leaves some out. Among around 220,000 clones listed, under 80% were seen once. The chain uses TRBV4-1 and TRBJ1-4, with 7 bases identical to TRBD1. The specimen was PBMCs. The receptor was isolated from a woman in her thirties in good health and CMV-seronegative. The CDR3 is CASSQLLTGYELFF. CDR3 DNA: TGCGCCAGCAGCCAACTATTGACAGGGTATGAACTGTTTTTT.